The 32 T cell receptor beta chains reported below all come from one sample, sequenced in a study of identical twins. Via MiXCR, TCRdb re-called the 5' RACE reads, giving one row per CDR3 protein. The sample lists more than 350,000 distinct CDR3 sequences, roughly 10% occurring once. Source material: naive T cells sorted from blood. These receptors were obtained from a woman aged 45-65 years in good health.

This clonotype was seen more than once but under ten times. The V gene is TRBV21-1, the J gene TRBJ2-7; the table's TRBD1 call for D was not verified on the DNA. TRBV21-1 is termed a pseudogene. CDR3 length equals 13 residues. Written as DNA, the CDR3 is TGTGCCAGCAGCAAAGTCAGGGGCTACGAGCAGTACTTC. This gives the protein CASSKVRGYEQYF.

The chain has TRBV27 and TRBJ1-1; D perhaps matches TRBD1 (5 bases). This CDR3 has 14 residues. CDR1 and CDR2 from the germline V gene are MNHEY and SMNVEV (reference sequence). The V and J ends lost 4 bases and 2 bases respectively, with 11 bases between them. The DNA for the CDR3 is TGTGCCAGCAGTTATTGGGGGGAAAACACTGAAGCTTTCTTT. Translating gives CASSYWGENTEAFF.

The CDR3 loop reads CASSQEGVLRLVTDTQYF. CDR3 nucleotide sequence: TGTGCCAGCAGCCAAGAAGGGGTACTCCGCCTCGTCACAGATACGCAGTATTTT. The chain combines TRBV4-2 with TRBJ2-3; TRBD1 might be the D (5 bases). Germline V gene data show CDR1 as LGHNA and CDR2 as YNFKEQ. The ends were cut back, 0 bases at V and 2 bases at J, with 18 bases in the middle. CDR3 length: 18 amino acids.

This clonotype was observed a handful of times. This rearrangement joins TRBV5-1 to TRBJ2-5; 13 bases match TRBD2. Per germline, CDR1 SGHRS and CDR2 YFSETQ. Losses at the gene ends were 4 bases for V and 5 bases for J; bases not matched to a gene: 11. The CDR3 length is 17 residues. DNA for the CDR3: TGCGCCAGCAGCCCTATGACTAGCGGGAGGTCCCGGGAGACCCAGTACTTC. It codes for CASSPMTSGRSRETQYF.

This clonotype was seen a few times. The chain recombines TRBV7-2 with TRBJ1-2; D call uncertain. This CDR3 is built from 13 residues. V lost 5 bases, J lost 6 bases, and 13 bases lay in between. Per germline, CDR1 SGHTA and CDR2 FQGNSA. For the CDR3, the DNA is TGTGCCAGCAGCGCCCTACAACGGGATGGCTACACCTTC. Its protein is CASSALQRDGYTF.

The rearrangement uses TRBV25-1 and TRBJ2-3, with no clear D. V was shortened by 3 bases and J by 1 base, with 8 bases between the two germline ends. In germline, CDR1 is MGHDK, CDR2 SYGVNS. The CDR3 runs 14 residues. The CDR3: CASSEGMGTDTQYF. In DNA form, the CDR3 reads TGTGCCAGCAGTGAGGGTATGGGCACAGATACGCAGTATTTT. The full variable domain, rest sourced from reference TRBV25-1 and TRBJ2-3, is EADIYQTPRYLVIGTGKKITLECSQTMGHDKMYWYQQDPGMELHLIHYSYGVNSTEKGDLSSESTVSRIRTEHFPLTLESARPSHTSQYLCASSEGMGTDTQYFGPGTRLTVL.

The table lists this clonotype with many counts. The V call is TRBV10-3, the J call TRBJ2-3, with D perhaps being TRBD1 or TRBD2 (5 bases each). The V gene's germline CDR1 is ENHRY and CDR2 SYGVKD. Trimming removed 7 bases at V and 6 bases at J, with 11 bases between. CDR3 length: 12 amino acids. This CDR3 is CAIMGVADTQYF. CDR3 nucleotides: TGTGCCATCATGGGGGTGGCGGATACGCAGTATTTT.

This clonotype was observed a few times. This rearrangement joins TRBV20-1 to TRBJ1-4; unclear D gene. CDR3 length: 14 residues. Germline V gives CDR1 DFQATT, CDR2 SNEGSKA (reference sequence). V shed 1 base and J shed 8 bases, with 14 bases lying between them. CDR3 in amino acids: CSARVGHFNEKLFF. The CDR3 DNA is TGCAGTGCTAGAGTAGGGCACTTTAACGAAAAACTGTTTTTT.

The chain employs TRBV25-1 and TRBJ1-1; no reliable D call. Per the germline V gene, CDR1 is MGHDK and CDR2 is SYGVNS. The CDR3 has 15 amino acids. Deletions cut 3 bases from V and 0 bases from J, with 11 bases between. CDR3 loop: CASSDSSDLNTEAFF. DNA of the CDR3: TGTGCCAGCAGTGACTCCTCGGACCTGAACACTGAAGCTTTCTTT.

This clonotype was observed a handful of times. This chain links TRBV27 with TRBJ2-1, with D perhaps TRBD2 (6 bases). The CDR3 has 13 residues. The V end lost 3 bases, the J end lost 6 bases, and 9 bases lay between the germline ends. In germline, CDR1 is MNHEY, CDR2 SMNVEV (reference sequence). The DNA of the CDR3 is TGTGCCAGCAGTTTTTTGGGGGGCAATGAGCAGTTCTTC. Amino acid sequence: CASSFLGGNEQFF.

This clonotype was counted many times. The chain is built from TRBV11-2 and TRBJ2-3; unclear D gene. This CDR3 spans 17 amino acids. The germline V and J ends were trimmed by 6 bases and 2 bases, with 21 bases remaining between them. Germline V CDR1 and CDR2: SGHAT, FQNNGV. The CDR3 bases are TGTGCCAGCAGAGAATTCTCGAAGGCAAAAAACACAGATACGCAGTATTTT. Amino acid sequence: CASREFSKAKNTDTQYF.

This clonotype was counted between two and nine times. The chain recombines TRBV12-3 or TRBV12-4 with TRBJ1-3; TRBD1 agrees at 10 bases. J was trimmed by 4 bases and V by 8 bases; bases with no gene match: 11. The length of the CDR3 is 16 residues. CDR3 sequence reads: CASGDTGTGEGNTIYF. As DNA, the CDR3 is TGTGCCAGCGGAGACACCGGGACAGGGGAGGGAAACACCATATATTTT.

The chain has TRBV10-3 and TRBJ2-7; 9 bases align to TRBD2. V gave up 7 bases and J gave up 3 bases; unmatched junction bases: 10. This CDR3 has 15 amino acids. Germline CDR1 and CDR2: ENHRY and SYGVKD. The CDR3 is CAINPGVAGVYEQYF. CDR3 coding DNA: TGTGCCATCAACCCTGGGGTAGCGGGAGTCTACGAGCAGTACTTC.

The table lists this clonotype with many counts. The rearrangement uses TRBV24-1 and TRBJ2-7, with D perhaps being TRBD1 or TRBD2 (5 bases each). This CDR3 region has 16 residues. Germline V gives CDR1 KGHDR, CDR2 SFDVKD. V lost 1 base and J lost 5, with 17 bases in between. This CDR3 reads CATSDFGTGKSHEQYV. For the CDR3, the DNA is TGTGCCACCAGTGATTTTGGGACGGGGAAATCCCACGAGCAGTACGTC.

The chain carries TRBV29-1 and TRBJ2-1; 10 nucleotides match TRBD1. Germline V gene data show CDR1 as SQVTM and CDR2 as ANQGSEA. The length of the CDR3 is 15 residues. J lost 5 bases, V lost 6 bases, and 10 bases had no gene match. The DNA for the CDR3 is TGCAGCGTGGCCACAGGACAGGGGGGGAACAATGAGCAGTTCTTC. This sequence encodes CSVATGQGGNNEQFF.

This clonotype came up a few times. J is TRBJ2-1 and V is TRBV5-1, with 7 bases identical to TRBD2. The V segment lost 2 bases and the J segment 7 bases; nucleotides outside the gene matches: 12. This CDR3 comprises 16 residues. Germline CDR1 is SGHRS and CDR2 is YFSETQ. In nucleotides, the CDR3 is TGCGCCAGCAGCTTCGTGGGGGAGGGCCCGGGAAATGAGCAGTTCTTC. Translating gives CASSFVGEGPGNEQFF.

This clonotype came up a few times. The chain combines TRBV7-9 with TRBJ2-7; 9 bases fit TRBD1. This CDR3 is built from 15 residues. J was trimmed by 1 base and V by 2 bases; bases with no gene match: 3. Germline CDR1 is SEHNR and CDR2 is FQNEAQ (reference sequence). The DNA of the CDR3 is TGTGCCAGCAGCTTATCAGGGACAGGGTCCTACGAGCAGTACGTC. It codes for CASSLSGTGSYEQYV.

This clonotype was counted once. CDR3 sequence: CASSLGSRGRTPNEQFF. Here the CDR3 DNA reads TGCGCCAGCAGCTTGGGTTCGAGGGGGAGGACACCGAATGAGCAGTTCTTC. V and J are TRBV5-1 and TRBJ2-1; TRBD1 or TRBD2 may be the D gene (6 bases each). Per germline, CDR1 SGHRS and CDR2 YFSETQ. V lost 0 bases and J 7 bases, leaving 20 bases between the germline ends. This CDR3 contains 17 residues.

This clonotype was counted only a few times. The gene calls are TRBV10-1 and TRBJ2-5; the D is unclear. The germline V gene encodes CDR1 WNHNN and CDR2 SYGVQD (reference sequence). The length of the CDR3 is 12 residues. V shed 8 bases and J shed 4 bases, with 11 bases lying between them. CDR3 amino acids: CASGIGGETQYF. CDR3 DNA: TGCGCCAGCGGCATAGGTGGAGAGACCCAGTACTTC.

This clonotype was counted a few times. This chain links TRBV7-9 with TRBJ2-7, with 9 bases identical to TRBD1. Germline assignment: CDR1 SEHNR and CDR2 FQNEAQ (reference sequence). The V segment lost 5 bases and the J segment 2 bases; nucleotides outside the gene matches: 10. The CDR3 extends over 16 amino acids. The chain's CDR3 is CASSMMGQGPTYEQYF. In nucleotides, the CDR3 is TGTGCCAGCAGCATGATGGGACAGGGTCCGACCTACGAGCAGTACTTC.

This clonotype came up a few times. The chain employs TRBV4-1 and TRBJ2-2; 7 bases agree with TRBD1. The CDR3 has 15 amino acids. Germline assignment: CDR1 MGHRA and CDR2 YSYEKL. J was trimmed by 4 bases and V by 1 base; bases with no gene match: 3. Here the CDR3 reads CASSQAGQITGELFF. In nucleotides, the CDR3 is TGCGCCAGCAGCCAAGCGGGACAGATCACCGGGGAGCTGTTTTTT.

At least ten counts were recorded for this clonotype. The chain uses TRBV29-1 and TRBJ2-7; D gene uncertain. Trimming took off 6 bases at V and 1 base at J, with 10 bases between the two ends. CDR3 length equals 12 residues. Germline V gives CDR1 SQVTM, CDR2 ANQGSEA. The CDR3 region is CSVTVGSYEQYV. CDR3 bases: TGCAGCGTAACAGTCGGTTCCTACGAGCAGTACGTC.

There are many counts of this clonotype. This chain links TRBV27 with TRBJ2-5; the D gene is possibly TRBD1 (5 bases). Germline loops: CDR1 MNHEY, CDR2 SMNVEV (reference sequence). This CDR3 has 12 residues. The ends were cut back, 3 bases at V and 7 bases at J, with 9 bases in the middle. The CDR3 reads CASSLPGPTQYF. The DNA of the CDR3 is TGTGCCAGCAGTTTGCCAGGGCCGACCCAGTACTTC.

The CDR3: CAYLGGLGTEAFF. The CDR3 DNA is TGTGCCTACCTGGGAGGGCTCGGCACTGAAGCTTTCTTT. The genes are TRBV30 and TRBJ1-1; no clear D. Trimming removed 7 bases at V and 4 bases at J, with 16 bases between. Germline CDR1 GTSNPN, CDR2 SVGIG (reference sequence). The CDR3 covers 13 residues.

The J gene is TRBJ2-7, the V gene TRBV7-8; D not resolved. The germline V gene encodes CDR1 SGHVS and CDR2 FQNEAQ. The CDR3 spans 14 residues. With 3 bases removed from V and 0 bases from J, the gap between germline ends came to 9 bases. The CDR3 region is CASSLRESSYEQYF. The CDR3 DNA reads TGTGCCAGCAGCTTGAGAGAGAGCTCCTACGAGCAGTACTTC.

The chain is built from TRBV14 and TRBJ2-7, with 7 bases aligning to TRBD2. Per the germline V gene, CDR1 is SGHDN and CDR2 is FVKESK. The length of the CDR3 is 14 residues. V gave up 5 bases and J gave up 3 bases; unmatched junction bases: 7. CDR3 sequence (DNA): TGTGCCAGCAGCGACACGGGGAGGGTCTACGAGCAGTACTTC. Encoded protein: CASSDTGRVYEQYF.

This clonotype was seen ten or more times. CDR3 DNA sequence: TGCAGTGCTAGAGTTGAACAGGGGGCGCGGGGCTACACCTTC. Protein sequence: CSARVEQGARGYTF. The rearrangement joins TRBV20-1 to TRBJ1-2, with 9 bases aligning to TRBD1. Per germline, CDR1 DFQATT and CDR2 SNEGSKA (reference sequence). V was pared by 1 base and J by 8 bases, with 8 bases of the junction left unmatched. CDR3 length: 14 amino acids.

V gene TRBV7-8 combines with J gene TRBJ2-7; TRBD2 matches 9 bases. Germline loops: CDR1 SGHVS, CDR2 FQNEAQ. The ends lost 4 bases at V and 2 bases at J; junction bases unmatched: 9. CDR3 length: 16 amino acids. For the CDR3, the DNA is TGTGCCAGCAGCTCGGTTAGCGGGAGTAAACCCTACGAGCAGTACGTC. This sequence encodes CASSSVSGSKPYEQYV.

The rearrangement links TRBV12-3 or TRBV12-4 to TRBJ2-4; D possibly matches TRBD1 or TRBD2 (5 bases each). The V and J ends lost 10 bases and 4 bases respectively, with 20 bases between them. CDR3 length equals 15 residues. The CDR3, as DNA: TGTGCCACCCGAGGGGACGGCTTAGAGAAAAACATTCAGTACTTC. This sequence encodes CATRGDGLEKNIQYF.

Here the CDR3 DNA reads TGTGCCAGCAGCAACCGGGACCTATCGCGGGATGAGCAGTTCTTC. Translated, it gives CASSNRDLSRDEQFF. The gene calls are TRBV7-6 and TRBJ2-1; D could derive from TRBD1 or TRBD2 (5 bases each). Per germline, CDR1 SGHVS and CDR2 FNYEAQ. With 5 bases removed from V and 8 bases from J, the gap between germline ends came to 19 bases. CDR3 length equals 15 residues. Looking up the rest from reference TRBV7-6 and TRBJ2-1 gives the full variable domain: GAGVSQSPRYKVTKRGQDVALRCDPISGHVSLYWYRQALGQGPEFLTYFNYEAQQDKSGLPNDRFSAERPEGSISTLTIQRTEQRDSAMYRCASSNRDLSRDEQFFGPGTRLTVL.

The DNA for the CDR3 is TGCGCCAGCAGCTTGGCGGGAGCCCCCGATGAGCAGTACTTC. It encodes CASSLAGAPDEQYF. The chain recombines TRBV5-1 with TRBJ2-7; tentatively, D is TRBD2 (6 bases). Trimming stripped 0 bases from V and 7 bases from J, with 14 bases between. CDR3 size: 14 residues. Germline V gives CDR1 SGHRS, CDR2 YFSETQ.

This clonotype was detected only a few times. V gene TRBV7-6 combines with J gene TRBJ2-1; D may be TRBD2 (5 bases). The CDR3 has 14 residues. CDR1 is SGHVS and CDR2 is FNYEAQ in the germline V gene. Deletions cut 1 base from V and 6 bases from J, with 10 bases between. DNA for the CDR3: TGTGCCAGCAGCTTAGTGGCTGCGGGCAATGAGCAGTTCTTC. Translation: CASSLVAAGNEQFF. Looking up the rest from reference TRBV7-6 and TRBJ2-1 gives the full variable domain: GAGVSQSPRYKVTKRGQDVALRCDPISGHVSLYWYRQALGQGPEFLTYFNYEAQQDKSGLPNDRFSAERPEGSISTLTIQRTEQRDSAMYRCASSLVAAGNEQFFGPGTRLTVL.